Shown below are 26 T cell receptor beta chains from a single sample sequenced in a study of PD-1 blockade in classical Hodgkin lymphoma. This sample's time point: cycle 4 day 1 (C4D1), after more than 5 weeks of nivolumab. Each patient relapsed following autologous stem cell transplantation, and prior brentuximab vedotin exposure differed. Thawed PBMCs underwent magnetic negative selection to yield purified CD4+ T cells. This table comes from immunoSEQ multiplex PCR, and its TCRdb copy is limited to in-frame clones, with some not included. The table has 25,000 to 30,000 clones, 70% to 90% seen once. Material: CD4+ T cells from blood, obtained before the fourth cycle of nivolumab. Source of these receptors: a human donor with classical Hodgkin lymphoma.

This clone has only a few counts. The chain has TRBV4-1 and TRBJ1-1, with D perhaps TRBD1 (6 bases). Trimming removed 4 bases from V and 5 bases from J, with 11 bases in between. Per germline, CDR1 MGHRA and CDR2 YSYEKL. The CDR3 contains 13 residues. CDR3 sequence reads: CASSLERGTEAFF. The CDR3 DNA is TGCGCCAGCAGCCTAGAAAGGGGGACTGAAGCTTTCTTT.

This rearrangement joins TRBV18 to TRBJ2-5; D remains ambiguous. Germline V CDR1 and CDR2: KGHSH, LQKENI. This CDR3 comprises 12 residues. Trimming removed 4 bases from V and 5 bases from J, with 8 bases in between. The CDR3 DNA is TGTGCCAGCTCACTGGAAGGGGAGACCCAGTACTTC. Protein sequence: CASSLEGETQYF.

This chain connects TRBV29-1 to TRBJ1-2; D call uncertain. Germline V CDR1 and CDR2: SQVTM, ANQGSEA. The CDR3 length is 14 residues. V lost 2 bases and J lost 8, with 18 bases in between. The CDR3 loop reads CSVESPASFGGYTF. The CDR3 nucleotides are TGCAGCGTTGAATCCCCTGCGTCTTTTGGGGGCTACACCTTC.

The gene calls are TRBV19 and TRBJ1-1, with D unclear. The CDR3 consists of 14 residues. V gave up 6 bases and J gave up 5 bases, with 16 bases separating them. Germline V gene sequence: CDR1 LNHDA, CDR2 SQIVND (reference sequence). CDR3: CASRGSLIRTEAFF. Written as DNA, the CDR3 is TGTGCCAGTAGAGGTAGCCTCATACGGACTGAAGCTTTCTTT.

V gene TRBV19 combines with J gene TRBJ2-7, with D possibly called TRBD1 or TRBD2 (6 bases each). The germline V gene encodes CDR1 LNHDA and CDR2 SQIVND (reference sequence). The CDR3 runs to 13 residues. V lost 7 bases, J lost 7 bases, and 17 bases lay in between. The chain's CDR3 is CASNQGGTREQYF. In DNA form, the CDR3 reads TGTGCCAGTAACCAGGGCGGGACAAGGGAGCAGTACTTC.

This chain links TRBV5-1 with TRBJ1-4; 8 bases line up with TRBD1. Looked up from germline, CDR1 is SGHRS and CDR2 is YFSETQ. The V segment lost 1 base and the J segment 6 bases; nucleotides outside the gene matches: 2. The CDR3 totals 14 residues. The CDR3 reads CASSLLQGDEKLFF. In DNA form, the CDR3 reads TGCGCCAGCAGCTTGTTACAGGGGGATGAAAAACTGTTTTTT. The full variable domain, rest sourced from reference TRBV5-1 and TRBJ1-4, is KAGVTQTPRYLIKTRGQQVTLSCSPISGHRSVSWYQQTPGQGLQFLFEYFSETQRNKGNFPGRFSGRQFSNSRSEMNVSTLELGDSALYLCASSLLQGDEKLFFGSGTQLSVL.

The chain joins TRBV28 to TRBJ2-7; D is uncertain. V lost 5 bases, J lost 4 bases, and 15 bases lay in between. There are 14 residues in the CDR3. Germline CDR1 reads MDHEN; CDR2 reads SYDVKM. CDR3 protein: CASSRVRKGYEQYF. CDR3 nucleotides: TGTGCCAGCAGTAGGGTCAGGAAAGGGTACGAGCAGTACTTC.

This clone was detected only a few times. This chain uses TRBV4-1 with TRBJ1-3, with D uncertain. In germline, CDR1 is MGHRA, CDR2 YSYEKL. Deletions cut 2 bases from V and 2 bases from J, with 10 bases between. CDR3 length equals 15 residues. CDR3 amino acids: CASSQSSGTGNTIYF. CDR3 coding DNA: TGCGCCAGCAGCCAATCAAGCGGTACTGGAAACACCATATATTTT.

This chain links TRBV5-1 with TRBJ1-1; no reliable D call. The CDR3 extends over 14 amino acids. Germline CDR1 reads SGHRS; CDR2 reads YFSETQ. Between the trimmed V and J ends, which lost 4 bases and 6 bases, there was a span of 16 bases. For the CDR3, the DNA is TGCGCCAGCAGCAAGGACGGCGGAGAGGCTGAAGCTTTCTTT. It translates to CASSKDGGEAEAFF.

This clone has a handful of counts. This rearrangement joins TRBV5-1 to TRBJ1-6, with D perhaps TRBD1 (6 bases). This CDR3 has 15 residues. V lost 0 bases and J 7 bases, leaving 11 bases between the germline ends. CDR1 and CDR2 from the germline V gene are SGHRS and YFSETQ. The CDR3 reads CASSLGSGANSPLHF. For the CDR3, the DNA is TGCGCCAGCAGCTTGGGGTCGGGGGCCAATTCACCCCTCCACTTT. The full variable domain, rest sourced from reference TRBV5-1 and TRBJ1-6, is KAGVTQTPRYLIKTRGQQVTLSCSPISGHRSVSWYQQTPGQGLQFLFEYFSETQRNKGNFPGRFSGRQFSNSRSEMNVSTLELGDSALYLCASSLGSGANSPLHFGNGTRLTVT.

This clone was picked up a small number of times. This chain joins TRBV30 and TRBJ1-3; a possible D gene is TRBD1 (5 bases). V was cut by 2 bases and J by 3 bases, with 17 bases left in between. The germline CDR1 and CDR2 sequences are GTSNPN and SVGIG (reference sequence). The CDR3 has 16 amino acids. CDR3 protein: CAWSPGPPGGGNTIYF. The DNA of the CDR3 is TGTGCCTGGAGTCCCGGACCCCCGGGGGGTGGAAACACCATATATTTT. The full variable domain, rest sourced from reference TRBV30 and TRBJ1-3, is SQTIHQWPATLVQPVGSPLSLECTVEGTSNPNLYWYRQAAGRGLQLLFYSVGIGQISSEVPQNLSASRPQDRQFILSSKKLLLSDSGFYLCAWSPGPPGGGNTIYFGEGSWLTVV.

The CDR3 protein is CASSGSGDTGELFF. In DNA, the CDR3 is TGCGCCAGCAGCGGCTCAGGGGACACCGGGGAGCTGTTTTTT. The V and J genes are TRBV5-1 and TRBJ2-2, with D maybe TRBD1 (6 bases). Trimming took 4 bases from V and 3 from J, leaving 10 bases between them. This CDR3 comprises 14 residues. Germline CDR1 and CDR2: SGHRS and YFSETQ.

The gene calls are TRBV5-1 and TRBJ2-6; D call uncertain. This CDR3 is 13 amino acids long. V was pared by 7 bases and J by 0 bases, with 5 bases between. Germline V gene sequence: CDR1 SGHRS, CDR2 YFSETQ. For the CDR3, the DNA is TGCGCCAGCGCCGGCTCTGGGGCCAACGTCCTGACTTTC. This codes for CASAGSGANVLTF.

The chain links TRBV6-6 to TRBJ2-7, with a weak D call TRBD2 (5 bases). The CDR3 consists of 15 residues. The V gene lost 2 bases and the J gene lost 0 bases, with 11 bases spanning the gap. Germline CDR1 is MNHNY and CDR2 is SVGAGI (reference sequence). The CDR3 bases are TGTGCCAGCAGTTACGCGGCGGGCTTCTCCTACGAGCAGTACTTC. This encodes CASSYAAGFSYEQYF.

This clone was seen a single time. The rearrangement links TRBV5-1 to TRBJ2-7, with D unclear. CDR1 is SGHRS, CDR2 YFSETQ, per germline. The CDR3 runs to 11 residues. V lost 0 bases, J lost 3 bases, and 1 base lay in between. As DNA, the CDR3 is TGCGCCAGCAGCTTGGGCTACGAGCAGTACTTC. This translates into CASSLGYEQYF.

The rearrangement links TRBV2 to TRBJ2-5; 7 bases map to TRBD2. This CDR3 contains 15 residues. Germline V CDR1 and CDR2: SNHLY, FYNNEI. The J segment lost 4 bases and the V segment lost 7 bases, leaving 12 bases of the junction unmatched. The CDR3 protein is CASNLNAREGETQYF. The CDR3 nucleotides read TGTGCCAGCAACCTGAACGCCAGGGAGGGAGAGACCCAGTACTTC.

The J gene is TRBJ1-4, the V gene TRBV5-1, with D hard to call. CDR1 and CDR2 from the germline V gene are SGHRS and YFSETQ. Trimming shortened V by 0 bases and J by 3 bases, and 12 bases separated the two germline ends. This CDR3 has 16 amino acids. The CDR3 DNA reads as TGCGCCAGCAGCTTGGCTTTGGCAGCCCCTAATGAAAAACTGTTTTTT. Protein sequence: CASSLALAAPNEKLFF.

V gene TRBV7-9 combines with J gene TRBJ2-1; no reliable D call. Trimming left V 1 base short and J 9 bases short, with 10 bases between. The germline V gene encodes CDR1 SEHNR and CDR2 FQNEAQ (reference sequence). The CDR3 spans 13 residues. CDR3 DNA: TGTGCCAGCAGCTTAGACGGCAGTGGTGAGCAGTTCTTC. Amino acids: CASSLDGSGEQFF.

The V and J genes are TRBV9 and TRBJ2-5; D unclear. This CDR3 has 14 residues. Trimming pared 0 bases from V and 2 bases from J, leaving 8 bases between. Germline V gene sequence: CDR1 SGDLS, CDR2 YYNGEE. The DNA for the CDR3 is TGTGCCAGCAGCGTAGATAGGGTACAAGAGACCCAGTACTTC. This sequence encodes CASSVDRVQETQYF.

This sequence joins TRBV5-1 and TRBJ1-1; 7 bases agree with TRBD1. This CDR3 has 15 amino acids. Germline loops: CDR1 SGHRS, CDR2 YFSETQ. V lost 2 bases to trimming and J lost 2 bases; unmatched junction nucleotides: 6. The CDR3 DNA follows: TGCGCCAGCAGCTTAAGACAGGGAAAAAACACTGAAGCTTTCTTT. This encodes CASSLRQGKNTEAFF.

The chain carries TRBV25-1 and TRBJ2-1; 10 bases are a match to TRBD2. V shed 2 bases and J 7 bases; nucleotides not matched to a gene: 5. This CDR3 is 15 amino acids long. The V gene's germline CDR1 is MGHDK and CDR2 SYGVNS. For the CDR3, the DNA is TGTGCCAGCAGTGAAGGTAGCGGGGGGCCTAATGAGCAGTTCTTC. Translating it yields CASSEGSGGPNEQFF.

Sample share makes this clone medium-sized. The chain links TRBV9 to TRBJ1-6, with D perhaps matching TRBD1 (5 bases). In germline, CDR1 is SGDLS, CDR2 YYNGEE. There are 15 residues in the CDR3. V lost 0 bases and J 7 bases, leaving 11 bases between the germline ends. The CDR3 DNA sequence: TGTGCCAGCAGCGTAGGGCAGGGAGGAAATTCACCCCTCCACTTT. Translating it yields CASSVGQGGNSPLHF.

The chain uses TRBV7-3 and TRBJ1-2; D gene ambiguous. Germline assignment: CDR1 SGHTA and CDR2 FQGTGA. This CDR3 has 13 residues. V was pared by 2 bases and J by 2 bases, with 6 bases between. The CDR3 loop reads CASSLGGNYGYTF. CDR3 in DNA: TGTGCCAGCAGCTTAGGAGGAAACTATGGCTACACCTTC.

CDR3 nucleotide sequence: TGCGCCAGCAGCTTGGGGACAGGGGGCCCAGATACGCAGTATTTT. Encoded protein: CASSLGTGGPDTQYF. V gene TRBV5-1 combines with J gene TRBJ2-3, with 11 bases matching TRBD1. J gave up 4 bases and V 0 bases, and 1 base lay outside the gene matches. CDR3 length: 15 amino acids. The germline V gene encodes CDR1 SGHRS and CDR2 YFSETQ. The full variable domain, with the rest looked up from reference TRBV5-1 and TRBJ2-3, is KAGVTQTPRYLIKTRGQQVTLSCSPISGHRSVSWYQQTPGQGLQFLFEYFSETQRNKGNFPGRFSGRQFSNSRSEMNVSTLELGDSALYLCASSLGTGGPDTQYFGPGTRLTVL.

The chain has TRBV7-9 and TRBJ1-1; D unresolved. Trimming cost V 3 bases and J 3 bases, with 8 bases left between them. CDR1 is SEHNR, CDR2 FQNEAQ, per germline (reference sequence). This CDR3 region has 13 residues. The CDR3 sequence is CASSFGRDTEAFF. The DNA of the CDR3 is TGTGCCAGCAGCTTCGGGAGGGACACTGAAGCTTTCTTT. Based on the CDR3 plus reference TRBV7-9 and TRBJ1-1, the full variable domain is DTGVSQNPRHKITKRGQNVTFRCDPISEHNRLYWYRQTLGQGPEFLTYFQNEAQLEKSRLLSDRFSAERPKGSFSTLEIQRTEQGDSAMYLCASSFGRDTEAFFGQGTRLTVV.

The V call is TRBV5-1, the J call TRBJ1-1, with D possibly being TRBD1 (6 bases). Germline V CDR1 and CDR2: SGHRS, YFSETQ. V gave up 4 bases and J gave up 1 base, with 14 bases separating them. This CDR3 comprises 15 residues. The CDR3 here is CASSPLGAANTEAFF. The CDR3 coding sequence is TGCGCCAGCAGCCCCTTGGGGGCGGCGAACACTGAAGCTTTCTTT.